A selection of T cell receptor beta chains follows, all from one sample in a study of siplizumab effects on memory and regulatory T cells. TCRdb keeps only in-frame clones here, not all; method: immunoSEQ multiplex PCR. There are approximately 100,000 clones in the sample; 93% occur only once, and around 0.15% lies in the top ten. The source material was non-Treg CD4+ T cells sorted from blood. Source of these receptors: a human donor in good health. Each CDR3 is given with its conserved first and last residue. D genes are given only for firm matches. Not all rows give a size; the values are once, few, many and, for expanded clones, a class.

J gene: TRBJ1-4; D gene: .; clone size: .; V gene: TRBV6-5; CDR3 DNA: TGTGCCAGCAGTGCAGTCCTCGGGGGTGATGAAAAACTGTTTTTT; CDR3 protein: CASSAVLGGDEKLFF
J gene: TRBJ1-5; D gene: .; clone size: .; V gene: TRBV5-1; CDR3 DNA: TGCGCCAGCAGTTGGGCTGGGGGCAATCAGCCCCAGCATTTT; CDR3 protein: CASSWAGGNQPQHF
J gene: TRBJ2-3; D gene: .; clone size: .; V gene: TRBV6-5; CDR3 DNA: TGTGCCAGCAGTTACTCTGGGGCACTCGCCACAGATACGCAGTATTTT; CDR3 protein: CASSYSGALATDTQYF
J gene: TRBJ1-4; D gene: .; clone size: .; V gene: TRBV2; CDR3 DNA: TGTGCCAGCAGTGAAGTTTCTTCCGGGACTGAAAAACTGTTTTTT; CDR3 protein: CASSEVSSGTEKLFF
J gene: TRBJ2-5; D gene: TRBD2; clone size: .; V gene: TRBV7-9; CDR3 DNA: TGTGCCAGCAGCCCCGAAAGGCTAGCGGGGCCCAAAGAGACCCAGTACTTC; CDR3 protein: CASSPERLAGPKETQYF
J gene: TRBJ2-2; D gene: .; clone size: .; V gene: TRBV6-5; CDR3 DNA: TGTGCCAGCAGTTACTCAGCCCCGGGCGGGGAGCTGTTTTTT; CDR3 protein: CASSYSAPGGELFF
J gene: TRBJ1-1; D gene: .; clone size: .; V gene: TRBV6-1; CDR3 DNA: TGTGCCAGCAGTGCAGACAGGTTCAACACTGAAGCTTTCTTT; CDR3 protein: CASSADRFNTEAFF
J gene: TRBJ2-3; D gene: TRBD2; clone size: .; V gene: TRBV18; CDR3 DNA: TGTGCCAGCTCTCCGATACTAGCGGGGGTTAGCACAGATACGCAGTATTTT; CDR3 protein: CASSPILAGVSTDTQYF
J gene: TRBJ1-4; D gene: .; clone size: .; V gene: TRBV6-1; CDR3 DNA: TGTGCCAGCACCCGGACAGCAACTAATGAAAAACTGTTTTTT; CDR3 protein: CASTRTATNEKLFF
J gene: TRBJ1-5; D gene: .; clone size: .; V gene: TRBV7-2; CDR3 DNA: TGTGCCAGCAGCTGGACCAGGAGAGTGGAGCCCCAGCATTTT; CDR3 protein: CASSWTRRVEPQHF
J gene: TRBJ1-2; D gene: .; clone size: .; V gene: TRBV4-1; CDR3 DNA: TGCGCCAGCAGCCGGGGGGGCGATGGCTACACCTTC; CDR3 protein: CASSRGGDGYTF
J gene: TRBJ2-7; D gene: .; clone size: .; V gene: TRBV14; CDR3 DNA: TGTGCCAGCAGCCAAGGCCGGGTTACCTCCTACGAGCAGTACTTC; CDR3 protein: CASSQGRVTSYEQYF
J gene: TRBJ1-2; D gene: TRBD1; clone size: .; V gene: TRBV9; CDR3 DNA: TGTGCCAGCAGCGTAGAGGGGACAGCCACTAAGGGTGGCTACACCTTC; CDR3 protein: CASSVEGTATKGGYTF
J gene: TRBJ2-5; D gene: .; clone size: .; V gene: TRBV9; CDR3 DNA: TGTGCCAGCAGCGTTAGGGGCGAAAGATTGGAGACCCAGTACTTC; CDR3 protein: CASSVRGERLETQYF
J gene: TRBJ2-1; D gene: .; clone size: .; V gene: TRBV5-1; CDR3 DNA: TGCGCCAGCAGCTTGATAGACGGGTTCAATGAGCAGTTCTTC; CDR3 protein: CASSLIDGFNEQFF
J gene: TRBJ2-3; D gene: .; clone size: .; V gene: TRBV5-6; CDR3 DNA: TGTGCCAGCACCTCGGGGAAGCGCACAGATACGCAGTATTTT; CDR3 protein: CASTSGKRTDTQYF
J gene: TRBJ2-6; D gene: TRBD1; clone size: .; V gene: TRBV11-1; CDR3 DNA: TGTGCCAGCAGCTTCACCGGACAGGCCTTTAGCGTCCTGACTTTC; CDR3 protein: CASSFTGQAFSVLTF
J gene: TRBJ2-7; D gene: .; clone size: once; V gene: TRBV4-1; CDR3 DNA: TGCGCCAGCAGCCAGGTCTCGGTGGGGCGATACGAGCAGTACTTC; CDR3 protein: CASSQVSVGRYEQYF
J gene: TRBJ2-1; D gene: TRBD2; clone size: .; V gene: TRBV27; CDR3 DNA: TGTGCCAGCAGCCACAGCTACGCGGGGGGGAGGGTTCAGAACAATGAGCAGTTCTTC; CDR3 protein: CASSHSYAGGRVQNNEQFF
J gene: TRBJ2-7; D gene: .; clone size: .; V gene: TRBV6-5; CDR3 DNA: TGTGCCAGCAGCGCCGGGACCCCGGGCGAGCAGTACTTC; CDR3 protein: CASSAGTPGEQYF
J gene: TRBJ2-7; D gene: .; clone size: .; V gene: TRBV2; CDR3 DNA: TGTGCCAGCAGTGGAATGACCGAGCAGTACTTC; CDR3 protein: CASSGMTEQYF
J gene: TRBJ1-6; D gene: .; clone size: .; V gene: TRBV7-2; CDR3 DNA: TGTGCCAGCAGCGTCGGGCCAATTAATTCACCCCTCCACTTT; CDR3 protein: CASSVGPINSPLHF
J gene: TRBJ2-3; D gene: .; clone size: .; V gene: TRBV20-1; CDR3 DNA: TGCAGTGCTGTGTTGACAGATACGCAGTATTTT; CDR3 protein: CSAVLTDTQYF
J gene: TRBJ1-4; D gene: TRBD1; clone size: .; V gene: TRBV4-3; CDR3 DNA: TGCGCCAGCAGCCAAGCAGGGGGGGAAAAACTGTTTTTT; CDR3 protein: CASSQAGGEKLFF
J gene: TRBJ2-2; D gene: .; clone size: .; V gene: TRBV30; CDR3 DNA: TGTGCCTGGAACGGGGGCCGCACCGGGGAGCTGTTTTTT; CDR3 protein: CAWNGGRTGELFF
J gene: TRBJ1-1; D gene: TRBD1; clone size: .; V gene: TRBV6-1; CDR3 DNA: TGTGCCAGCAGTACCGGACAGGCGGGCCGAGGGGCTTTCTTT; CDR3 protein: CASSTGQAGRGAFF
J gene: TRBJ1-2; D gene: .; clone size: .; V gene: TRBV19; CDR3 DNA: TGTGCCAGTAGGGTCGTGGACATAATTAACTATGGCTACACCTTC; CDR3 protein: CASRVVDIINYGYTF
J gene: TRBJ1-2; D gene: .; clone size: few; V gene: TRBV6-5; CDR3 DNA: TGTGCCAGCAGTTACTCCGGACAGAGCTACACCTTC; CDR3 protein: CASSYSGQSYTF
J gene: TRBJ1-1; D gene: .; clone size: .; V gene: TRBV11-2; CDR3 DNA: TGTGCCAGCAGCTTAGATCCAACTGGAAAGGGCACTGAAGCTTTCTTT; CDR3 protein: CASSLDPTGKGTEAFF
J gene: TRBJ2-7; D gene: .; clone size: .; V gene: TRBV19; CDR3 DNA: TGTGCCAGTAGTATAGTACCGGGGGCCTCCTACGAGCAGTACTTC; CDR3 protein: CASSIVPGASYEQYF
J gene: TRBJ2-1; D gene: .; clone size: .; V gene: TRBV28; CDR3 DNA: TGTGCCAGCAGTTCCCCCATCGGCGGGGGCCCCTACAATGAGCAGTTCTTC; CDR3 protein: CASSSPIGGGPYNEQFF
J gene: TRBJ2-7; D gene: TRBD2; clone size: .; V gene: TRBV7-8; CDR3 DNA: TGTGCCAGCAGCTTCCGTCGGGGGGGGCCCTACGAGCAGTACTTC; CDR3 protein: CASSFRRGGPYEQYF
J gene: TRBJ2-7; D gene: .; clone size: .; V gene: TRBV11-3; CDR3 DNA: TGTGCCAGCAGCTTTGGAGCTCCATACGAGCAGTACTTC; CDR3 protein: CASSFGAPYEQYF
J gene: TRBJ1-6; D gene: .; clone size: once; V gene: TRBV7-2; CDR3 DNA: TGTGCCAGCAGCTTAGATGAAGGGTCGCGGAATTCACCCCTCCACTTT; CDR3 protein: CASSLDEGSRNSPLHF
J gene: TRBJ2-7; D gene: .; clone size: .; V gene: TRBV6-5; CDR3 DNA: TGTGCCAGCAGTTATCGTAGGGCAGGGGACGCCGAGCAGTACTTC; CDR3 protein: CASSYRRAGDAEQYF
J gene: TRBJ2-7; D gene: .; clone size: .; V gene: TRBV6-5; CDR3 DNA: TGTGCCAGCAGTTCTATCCACGAGCAGTACTTC; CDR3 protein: CASSSIHEQYF
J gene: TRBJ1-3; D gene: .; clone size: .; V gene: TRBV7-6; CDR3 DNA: TGTGCCAGCAGCTCCCCCGAGGGGGGTTCGGGAAACACCATATATTTT; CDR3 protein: CASSSPEGGSGNTIYF
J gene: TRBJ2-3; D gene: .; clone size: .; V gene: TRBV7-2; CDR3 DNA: TGTGCCAGCAGCTTAGTTGGGGGCCCAGATACGCAGTATTTT; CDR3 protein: CASSLVGGPDTQYF
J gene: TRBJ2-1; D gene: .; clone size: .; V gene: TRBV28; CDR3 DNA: TGTGCCAGCAGTCCCGGCTATGAGTACAATGAGCAGTTCTTC; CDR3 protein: CASSPGYEYNEQFF
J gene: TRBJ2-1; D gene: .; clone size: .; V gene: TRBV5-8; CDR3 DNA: TGTGCCAGCAGCATCAGGGGACGGGAGCAGTTCTTC; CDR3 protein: CASSIRGREQFF
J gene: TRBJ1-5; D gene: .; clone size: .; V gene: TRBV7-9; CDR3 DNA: TGTGCCAGCAGTCCTCAGGGGTTTGGTCAGCCCCAGCATTTT; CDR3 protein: CASSPQGFGQPQHF
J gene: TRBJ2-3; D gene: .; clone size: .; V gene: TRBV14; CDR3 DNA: TGTGCCAGCAGCCAAGAGTACAGGTCGATCCGGGGCGATACGCAGTATTTT; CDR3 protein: CASSQEYRSIRGDTQYF
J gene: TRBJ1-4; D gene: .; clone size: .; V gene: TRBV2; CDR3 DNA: TGTGCCAGCAGTGTAGGAGGAGCAACTAATGAAAAACTGTTTTTT; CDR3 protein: CASSVGGATNEKLFF
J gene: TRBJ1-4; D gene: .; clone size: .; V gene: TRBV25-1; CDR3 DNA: TGTGCCAGCAGTGATGTTTCGGGTAGGGACCTCACAAGGGAAAAACTGTTTTTT; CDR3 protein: CASSDVSGRDLTREKLFF
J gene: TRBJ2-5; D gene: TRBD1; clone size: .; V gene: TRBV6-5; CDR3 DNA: TGTGCCAGCAGTTACGGGACAGGGAGGGGGACCCAGTACTTC; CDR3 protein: CASSYGTGRGTQYF
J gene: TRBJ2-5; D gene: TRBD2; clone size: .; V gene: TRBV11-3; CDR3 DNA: TGTGCCAGCAGCCCTCGGACTAGCGGAGGTAGAGAGACCCAGTACTTC; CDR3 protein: CASSPRTSGGRETQYF
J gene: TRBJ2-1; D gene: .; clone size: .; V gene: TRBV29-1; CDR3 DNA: TGCAGCGTTCCCCTTTTTGGGGCCACGATTGGTGAGCAGTTCTTC; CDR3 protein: CSVPLFGATIGEQFF
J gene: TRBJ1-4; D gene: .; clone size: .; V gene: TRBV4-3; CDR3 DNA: TGCGCCAGCAGCCAAGAAAAAGGGGCTACTAATGAAAAACTGTTTTTT; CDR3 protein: CASSQEKGATNEKLFF
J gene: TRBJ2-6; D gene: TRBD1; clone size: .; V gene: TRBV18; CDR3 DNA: TGTGCCAGCTCGCTAAAACCGGGACAGGGGGCGCTTGGGGCCAACGTCCTGACTTTC; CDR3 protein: CASSLKPGQGALGANVLTF
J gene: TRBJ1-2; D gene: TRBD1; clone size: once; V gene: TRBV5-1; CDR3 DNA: TGCGCCAGCAGCCCCGGGACAGAGAGATATGGCTACACCTTC; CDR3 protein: CASSPGTERYGYTF
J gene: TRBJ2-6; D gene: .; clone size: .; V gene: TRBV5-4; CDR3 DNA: TGTGCCAGCAGCCCAGGACTGTTCTCTGGGGCCAACGTCCTGACTTTC; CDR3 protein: CASSPGLFSGANVLTF
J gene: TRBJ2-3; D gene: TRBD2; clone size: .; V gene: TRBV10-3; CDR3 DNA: TGTGCCATCACCTCCCGCGGGGGGTACACAGATACGCAGTATTTT; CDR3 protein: CAITSRGGYTDTQYF
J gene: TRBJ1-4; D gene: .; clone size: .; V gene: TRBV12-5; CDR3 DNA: TGTGCTAGTGGTTTGGTATGGGCCTATGCAACTAATGAAAAACTGTTTTTT; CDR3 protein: CASGLVWAYATNEKLFF
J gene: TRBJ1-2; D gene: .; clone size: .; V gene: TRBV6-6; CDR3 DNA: TGTGCCAGCAGTCAGACCGACACCTATGGCTACACCTTC; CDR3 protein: CASSQTDTYGYTF
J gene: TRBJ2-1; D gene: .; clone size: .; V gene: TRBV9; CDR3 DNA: TGTGCCAGCAGCGTAGTTCAGCTAGGTGAGCAGTTCTTC; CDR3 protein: CASSVVQLGEQFF
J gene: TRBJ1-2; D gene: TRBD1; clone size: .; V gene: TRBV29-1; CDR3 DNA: TGCAGCGTTCAGAGACAGGGGGCAATGGGCTACACCTTC; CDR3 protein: CSVQRQGAMGYTF
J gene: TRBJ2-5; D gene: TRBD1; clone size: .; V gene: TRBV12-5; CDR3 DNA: TGTGCTAGTGGGACAGGGGAAGGAGAGACCCAGTACTTC; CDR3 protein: CASGTGEGETQYF
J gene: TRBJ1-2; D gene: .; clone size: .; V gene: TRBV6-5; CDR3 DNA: TGTGCCAGCACCCGACACGTAAACTATGGCTACACCTTC; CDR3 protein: CASTRHVNYGYTF
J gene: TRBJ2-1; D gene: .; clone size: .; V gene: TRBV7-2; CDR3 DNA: TGTGCCAGCAGCTTAGCCCAGCCACAGGGATACAATGAGCAGTTCTTC; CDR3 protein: CASSLAQPQGYNEQFF